This entry concerns a single TCR beta chain. The antigen is not known. In the PCR, 60 Vbeta and 13 Jbeta primers were used. TCRdb's table, derived via immunoSEQ multiplex PCR, lists solely in-frame clones and lacks some. This table has about 150,000 clones, roughly four fifths appearing once. This entry comes from a study of cytomegalovirus exposure and HLA in healthy donors. Study-wide results and caveats: Several top significant clusters appeared, in a later analysis, to be linked to common viral pathogens. Presence/absence analysis assumed near-uniform sequencing depth across donors.

V shed 6 bases and J 6 bases; nucleotides not matched to a gene: 9. CDR3 length: 14 residues. Germline loops: CDR1 MNHEY, CDR2 SVGAGI. The chain is built from TRBV6-5 and TRBJ2-7; 9 bases agree with TRBD2. The source of this sequence is a male donor in good health and CMV-seronegative. Sequencing was carried out using PBMCs. In DNA form, the CDR3 reads TGTGCCAGCAGCTTTGGACTAGCGTCAAGCGAGCAGTACTTC. This sequence encodes CASSFGLASSEQYF.